This T cell receptor (beta chain) came from a study of beta chain features in type 1 diabetes. All of the isolated RNA was reverse transcribed, so expressed TCRB transcripts were sequenced. This table comes from immunoSEQ multiplex PCR, and its TCRdb copy is limited to in-frame clones, with some not included. The sample lists fewer than 250,000 clones, roughly 13% occurring once. This clone was recorded a few times. The sequenced material came from naive CD4+ T cells from blood. The clonotype originates from a woman aged 40 to 49 in good health.

The CDR3 coding sequence is TGTGCCAGCAGACGACTAGCGGGGGCTGAGTACAATGAGCAGTTCTTC. This translates into CASRRLAGAEYNEQFF. The chain is built from TRBV2 and TRBJ2-1; 12 nucleotides line up with TRBD2. This CDR3 region has 16 residues. Germline CDR1 is SNHLY and CDR2 is FYNNEI. With 6 bases clipped from V and 4 bases from J, the junction kept 7 bases outside the gene matches.